This T cell receptor beta chain was documented in a study of blood T cell repertoires in COVID-19. About the research overall: Sites across the United States, Italy and Spain contributed samples from acute and convalescent COVID-19. From T cells, B-cell-depleted T cells, or PBMCs came the material, which was cDNA or gDNA.

Trimming took off 0 bases at V and 7 bases at J, with 10 bases between the two ends. This CDR3 is built from 13 residues. Germline assignment: CDR1 SGDLS and CDR2 YYNGEE. Authors' processing steps: For nucleated cells, counts were estimated from reference gene primer amplification. Sequenced by immunoSEQ multiplex PCR; TCRdb stores in-frame clones only, minus some. The V and J calls and clone size were taken over from that table, and D and trimming were inferred from the DNA. The sample holds 300,000 or so clones, more than 75% seen once. This TCR was recovered from a woman aged 45 to 65 who had recovered from COVID-19. The gene calls are TRBV9 and TRBJ1-1, with no clear D. Sequencing was performed on peripheral blood. CDR3 nucleotides: TGTGCCAGCAGCGTAGCTACTAACGGTGAAGCTTTCTTT. Translating it yields CASSVATNGEAFF.